Presented here are 14 T cell receptor beta chains from one specimen sequenced in a study of cytomegalovirus exposure and HLA in healthy donors. Assay used: immunoSEQ multiplex PCR; TCRdb lists only in-frame clones, some missing. The table has around 250,000 clones, 90% seen once; the top ten hold 3.1%. Sequencing was done on a sample of PBMCs. These receptor sequences come from a woman under 40 in good health and CMV-seronegative.

The chain carries TRBV11-2 and TRBJ1-1; a weak D match, TRBD1 (5 bases). CDR1 is SGHAT, CDR2 FQNNGV, per germline. This CDR3 is built from 15 residues. V lost 4 bases and J 6 bases, leaving 18 bases between the germline ends. CDR3 loop: CASSSLEGQFPEAFF. The CDR3 DNA follows: TGTGCCAGCAGCTCCTTAGAGGGGCAATTCCCTGAAGCTTTCTTT.

V usage is TRBV5-6 and J usage is TRBJ2-7, with unresolved D. Trimming left V 2 bases short and J 6 bases short, with 9 bases between. The CDR3 is 12 residues long. The germline gives CDR1 SGHDT, CDR2 YYEEEE. The CDR3 sequence is CASSLSGPEQYF. The CDR3 DNA reads as TGTGCCAGCAGCTTATCCGGGCCCGAGCAGTACTTC.

About this clone: In the same sample, other DNA sequences code for this CDR3. The chain carries TRBV5-4 and TRBJ2-3; D remains ambiguous. The germline CDR1 and CDR2 sequences are SGHNT and YYREEE (reference sequence). V gave up 0 bases and J gave up 3 bases, with 2 bases separating them. This CDR3 is 12 amino acids long. CDR3 bases: TGTGCCAGCAGCTTGGCGACAGATACGCAGTATTTT. The encoded protein is CASSLATDTQYF. The full variable domain, in which reference TRBV5-4 and TRBJ2-3 provide the parts outside the CDR3, is ETGVTQSPTHLIKTRGQQVTLRCSSQSGHNTVSWYQQALGQGPQFIFQYYREEENGRGNFPPRFSGLQFPNYSSELNVNALELDDSALYLCASSLATDTQYFGPGTRLTVL.

The genes are TRBV7-9 and TRBJ2-5, with D possibly matching TRBD2 (7 bases). Germline CDR1 SEHNR, CDR2 FQNEAQ (reference sequence). Trimming took 5 bases from V and 5 from J, leaving 12 bases between them. The CDR3 totals 13 residues. The CDR3 DNA is TGTGCCAGCAGCCGAGGGGGAGGGGAGACCCAGTACTTC. Amino acids: CASSRGGGETQYF.

In this sample, this clone turned up once. Other DNA sequences in the sample encode the same CDR3. The CDR3 sequence is CATSRGTESYEQYF. CDR3 bases: TGTGCCACCAGCAGAGGGACAGAGTCCTACGAGCAGTACTTC. This sequence joins TRBV15 and TRBJ2-7, with a tentative D call TRBD1 (6 bases). This CDR3 is built from 14 residues. Germline V lookup: CDR1 LNHNV, CDR2 YYDKDF (reference sequence). Trimming shortened V by 1 base and J by 1 base, and 8 bases separated the two germline ends. Based on the CDR3 plus reference TRBV15 and TRBJ2-7, the full variable domain is DAMVIQNPRYQVTQFGKPVTLSCSQTLNHNVMYWYQQKSSQAPKLLFHYYDKDFNNEADTPDNFQSRRPNTSFCFLDIRSPGLGDTAMYLCATSRGTESYEQYFGPGTRLTVT.

The chain joins TRBV4-2 to TRBJ2-7; 11 positions agree with TRBD2. The trim removed 1 base at V and 7 bases at J, leaving 9 bases unmatched. Germline V gene lookup returns CDR1 LGHNA and CDR2 YNFKEQ. The CDR3 spans 16 residues. The CDR3 loop is CASSQGVAGGPSEQYF. In nucleotides, the CDR3 is TGTGCCAGCAGCCAAGGGGTAGCGGGAGGGCCCTCGGAGCAGTACTTC.

J is TRBJ2-2 and V is TRBV4-2; 10 bases are a match to TRBD2. There are 19 residues in the CDR3. CDR1 and CDR2 from the germline V gene are LGHNA and YNFKEQ. V lost 1 base and J lost 1; bases outside the gene matches: 9. The CDR3 nucleotides are TGTGCCAGCAGCCAAGGGTCGGCTAGCGGGAGCTTGAACACCGGGGAGCTGTTTTTT. Translated, it gives CASSQGSASGSLNTGELFF.

V usage is TRBV5-1 and J usage is TRBJ2-3; TRBD1 agrees at 9 bases. Germline V CDR1 and CDR2: SGHRS, YFSETQ. The trim removed 3 bases at V and 0 bases at J, leaving 11 bases unmatched. The CDR3 totals 18 residues. The CDR3 here is CASSSAGTGTLSTDTQYF. The CDR3 DNA reads as TGCGCCAGCAGCTCTGCCGGGACAGGGACCCTTAGCACAGATACGCAGTATTTT.

The chain recombines TRBV27 with TRBJ2-7; 9 nucleotides line up with TRBD1. The germline CDR1 and CDR2 sequences are MNHEY and SMNVEV (reference sequence). Losses at the gene ends were 3 bases for V and 5 bases for J; bases not matched to a gene: 8. The CDR3 has 15 residues. The CDR3 region has the DNA TGTGCCAGCAGTTTGGAGGGGACAGGGTCTCACGAGCAGTACTTC. Translating it yields CASSLEGTGSHEQYF.

The rearrangement links TRBV6-5 to TRBJ1-1; TRBD1 might be the D (6 bases). V was shortened by 0 bases and J by 5 bases, with 10 bases between the two germline ends. CDR3 length: 14 amino acids. Germline loops: CDR1 MNHEY, CDR2 SVGAGI. The CDR3 loop is CASSYSTGKTEAFF. CDR3 nucleotides: TGTGCCAGCAGTTACTCGACAGGCAAAACTGAAGCTTTCTTT.

This clone occurred a few times. The V call is TRBV27, the J call TRBJ1-2, with D perhaps matching TRBD1 (5 bases). Germline V gives CDR1 MNHEY, CDR2 SMNVEV (reference sequence). CDR3 length equals 15 residues. V was pared by 6 bases and J by 6 bases, with 20 bases between. CDR3 protein: CASSFAGTPAHGYTF. CDR3 bases: TGTGCCAGCAGCTTTGCCGGGACTCCGGCCCATGGCTACACCTTC.

This chain connects TRBV4-3 to TRBJ2-4; possible D gene TRBD2, 6 bases. Germline V gives CDR1 LGHNA, CDR2 YSLEER. V dropped 0 bases and J dropped 9 bases, with 21 bases sitting between them. The CDR3 sequence is 17 residues long. CDR3 sequence (DNA): TGCGCCAGCAGCCAAGATAGGCTGGGTCTTACCGGGAGCATTCAGTACTTC. Translation gives CASSQDRLGLTGSIQYF.

The chain is built from TRBV4-2 and TRBJ2-1; 7 bases match TRBD1. This CDR3 spans 13 amino acids. Unmatched junction bases numbered 6, after V lost 3 bases and J lost 10 bases. CDR1 and CDR2 from the germline V gene are LGHNA and YNFKEQ. This CDR3 reads CASSHGSTGEQFF. The CDR3 bases are TGTGCCAGCAGCCACGGGTCGACAGGGGAGCAGTTCTTC.

This chain joins TRBV12-5 and TRBJ2-1, with TRBD2 matching 11 bases. Trimming at V came to 1 base and at J to 2 bases, leaving 7 bases not matched to a gene. The CDR3 is 18 amino acids. Germline loops: CDR1 LGHNT, CDR2 FRNRAP. CDR3 region: CASGLGGGTSGPYNEQFF. CDR3 nucleotide sequence: TGTGCTAGTGGTTTGGGAGGAGGGACTAGCGGTCCCTACAATGAGCAGTTCTTC.